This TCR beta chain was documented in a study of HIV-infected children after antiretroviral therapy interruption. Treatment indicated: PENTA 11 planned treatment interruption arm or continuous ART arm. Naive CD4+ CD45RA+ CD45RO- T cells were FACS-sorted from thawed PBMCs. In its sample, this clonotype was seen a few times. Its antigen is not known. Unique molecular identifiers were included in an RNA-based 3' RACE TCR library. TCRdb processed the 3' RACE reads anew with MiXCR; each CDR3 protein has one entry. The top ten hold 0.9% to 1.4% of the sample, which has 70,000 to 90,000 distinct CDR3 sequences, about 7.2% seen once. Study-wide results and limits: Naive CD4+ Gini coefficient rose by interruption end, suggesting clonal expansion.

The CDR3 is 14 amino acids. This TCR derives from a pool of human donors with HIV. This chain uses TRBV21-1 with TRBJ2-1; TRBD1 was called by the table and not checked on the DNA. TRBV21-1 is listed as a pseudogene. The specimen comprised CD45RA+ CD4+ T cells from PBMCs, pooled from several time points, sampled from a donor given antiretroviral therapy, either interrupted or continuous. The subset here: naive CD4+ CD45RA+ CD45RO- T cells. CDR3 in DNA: TGTGCCAGCAGCAACAAAGGGCGGGGGTCTGAGCAGTTCTTC. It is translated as CASSNKGRGSEQFF.